Shown below are 24 T cell receptor beta chains from a single sample sequenced in a study of blood T cell repertoires in COVID-19. Sequencing used immunoSEQ multiplex PCR; TCRdb keeps in-frame clones, though not all of them. Counted here are 70,000 to 80,000 clones, approximately 80% occurring once; the ten biggest clones make up less than 15%. Specimen: peripheral blood. The receptor set was obtained from a human donor in a cohort sampled during active COVID-19.

The rearrangement links TRBV4-1 to TRBJ2-3; D is possibly TRBD1 (6 bases). The V end lost 4 bases, the J end lost 13 bases, and 18 bases lay between the germline ends. The CDR3 loop spans 13 amino acids. Germline V CDR1 and CDR2: MGHRA, YSYEKL. CDR3 bases: TGCGCCAGCAGCCGAACAGGAACAGGGTGGAAGTATTTT. It translates to CASSRTGTGWKYF.

This sequence joins TRBV18 and TRBJ2-7; D possibly corresponds to TRBD1 (5 bases). V lost 1 base to trimming and J lost 1 base, with 5 bases between them. This CDR3 spans 13 amino acids. The germline gives CDR1 KGHSH, CDR2 LQKENI. CDR3 in DNA: TGTGCCAGCTCACCACAGGGGTCCTACGAGCAGTACGTC. Translating gives CASSPQGSYEQYV.

The chain carries TRBV5-1 and TRBJ1-6, with D maybe TRBD1 (6 bases). V shed 5 bases and J shed 4 bases, with 7 bases lying between them. The CDR3 loop spans 13 amino acids. From germline, CDR1 is SGHRS and CDR2 YFSETQ. The CDR3 nucleotides are TGCGCCAGCAGTACAGGGTATAATTCACCCCTCCACTTT. As protein: CASSTGYNSPLHF.

The chain recombines TRBV4-1 with TRBJ1-2; D remains ambiguous. There are 13 residues in the CDR3. Trimming left V 0 bases short and J 8 bases short, with 10 bases between. Germline V gives CDR1 MGHRA, CDR2 YSYEKL. The CDR3 here is CASSQDLNPGYTF. CDR3 DNA: TGCGCCAGCAGCCAAGACCTAAACCCGGGCTACACCTTC.

V and J are TRBV28 and TRBJ2-1, with D possibly matching TRBD2 (6 bases). This CDR3 has 15 residues. V lost 4 bases to trimming and J lost 4 bases, with 14 bases between them. The V gene's germline CDR1 is MDHEN and CDR2 SYDVKM. CDR3 sequence reads: CASSSLTGDYNEQFF. The DNA of the CDR3 is TGTGCCAGCAGTTCCCTTACGGGGGATTACAATGAGCAGTTCTTC.

This chain links TRBV7-9 with TRBJ2-3; 8 bases line up with TRBD1. CDR1 and CDR2 (germline): SEHNR, FQNEAQ (reference sequence). V shed 1 base and J 5 bases; nucleotides not matched to a gene: 8. This CDR3 spans 16 amino acids. The CDR3 bases are TGTGCCAGCAGCTTAGTCGCGGACAGGGTCAGAGATACGCAGTATTTT. This translates into CASSLVADRVRDTQYF.

The V gene is TRBV3-1 (or the pseudogene TRBV3-2), the J gene TRBJ1-1; perhaps TRBD1 as D (5 bases). Germline assignment: CDR1 LGHDT and CDR2 YNNKEL (reference sequence). The CDR3 contains 15 residues. Trimming cost V 4 bases and J 5 bases, with 17 bases left between them. The CDR3 sequence: CASSPYRTVGTEAFF. Here the CDR3 DNA reads TGTGCCAGCAGCCCCTACAGGACGGTGGGGACTGAAGCTTTCTTT.

This chain connects TRBV7-9 to TRBJ2-3, with 8 bases lining up with TRBD2. The CDR3 consists of 15 residues. The germline V gene encodes CDR1 SEHNR and CDR2 FQNEAQ (reference sequence). V lost 3 bases and J lost 8; bases outside the gene matches: 10. In DNA form, the CDR3 reads TGTGCCAGCAGCTTTAAGACTAGCGAGAGTTCTACGCAGTATTTT. Amino acid sequence: CASSFKTSESSTQYF.

This chain joins TRBV10-3 and TRBJ2-6; the match to TRBD1 covers 11 bases. The junction had 5 bases not matched to a gene; V was cut back by 6 bases and J by 1 base. In germline, CDR1 is ENHRY, CDR2 SYGVKD. The CDR3 is made up of 17 amino acids. This CDR3 reads CAISPGTGGSGANVLTF. For the CDR3, the DNA is TGTGCCATCAGCCCCGGGACAGGGGGATCTGGGGCCAACGTCCTGACTTTC.

The chain is built from TRBV30 and TRBJ2-7, with D unresolved. With 0 bases removed from V and 2 bases from J, the gap between germline ends came to 8 bases. The CDR3 is made up of 13 amino acids. Germline CDR1 GTSNPN, CDR2 SVGIG (reference sequence). The CDR3 sequence is CAWSVSGAYEQYF. In DNA, the CDR3 is TGTGCCTGGAGTGTATCCGGAGCCTACGAGCAGTACTTC. The variable domain in full, with the rest retrieved from reference TRBV30 and TRBJ2-7, is SQTIHQWPATLVQPVGSPLSLECTVEGTSNPNLYWYRQAAGRGLQLLFYSVGIGQISSEVPQNLSASRPQDRQFILSSKKLLLSDSGFYLCAWSVSGAYEQYFGPGTRLTVT.

The chain is built from TRBV7-2 and TRBJ2-3; 7 positions agree with TRBD2. The length of the CDR3 is 17 residues. With 0 bases clipped from V and 0 bases from J, the junction kept 6 bases outside the gene matches. Germline assignment: CDR1 SGHTA and CDR2 FQGNSA. The CDR3 region is CASSLAVIGGSTDTQYF. DNA of the CDR3: TGTGCCAGCAGCTTAGCGGTGATCGGGGGGAGCACAGATACGCAGTATTTT.

This chain uses TRBV10-3 with TRBJ1-2, with TRBD1 matching 8 bases. The CDR3 is 15 residues long. From germline, CDR1 is ENHRY and CDR2 SYGVKD. V was pared by 3 bases and J by 3 bases, with 6 bases of the junction left unmatched. The CDR3 here is CAISDFPGGHYGYTF. In DNA, the CDR3 is TGTGCCATCAGTGATTTCCCAGGGGGCCACTATGGCTACACCTTC.

The chain combines TRBV6-2 or TRBV6-3 with TRBJ1-3; D is possibly TRBD1 (5 bases). Deletions cut 6 bases from V and 0 bases from J, with 9 bases between. The CDR3 length is 14 residues. Germline assignment: CDR1 MNHEY and CDR2 SVGEGT. The CDR3 is CASSRDYSGNTIYF. CDR3 DNA sequence: TGTGCCAGCAGCCGGGACTACTCTGGAAACACCATATATTTT.

The rearrangement joins TRBV11-2 to TRBJ2-1; TRBD1 might be the D (5 bases). There are 14 residues in the CDR3. In germline, CDR1 is SGHAT, CDR2 FQNNGV. V lost 3 bases and J 4 bases, leaving 10 bases between the germline ends. The CDR3 sequence: CASSFAGLYNEQFF. Here the CDR3 DNA reads TGTGCCAGCAGCTTTGCAGGGCTGTACAATGAGCAGTTCTTC.

The rearrangement joins TRBV7-6 to TRBJ1-2; a weak D match, TRBD1 (5 bases). Germline CDR1 SGHVS, CDR2 FNYEAQ. The CDR3 extends over 13 amino acids. Trimming took 3 bases from V and 4 from J, leaving 9 bases between them. The CDR3 loop reads CASSLDMGYGYTF. The CDR3 coding sequence is TGTGCCAGCAGCTTGGACATGGGCTATGGCTACACCTTC.

The chain links TRBV11-3 to TRBJ1-4; a weak D match, TRBD1 (6 bases). V lost 1 base and J lost 0, with 6 bases in between. The CDR3 spans 15 residues. The germline V gene encodes CDR1 SGHNT and CDR2 YENEEA. Written as DNA, the CDR3 is TGTGCCAGCAGCTTAGGGACAGCAACTAATGAAAAACTGTTTTTT. Its protein product is CASSLGTATNEKLFF.

The chain carries TRBV18 and TRBJ2-1; no clear D. The germline V gene has CDR1 KGHSH and CDR2 LQKENI. Trimming cost V 0 bases and J 4 bases, with 7 bases left between them. The CDR3 has 14 residues. CDR3 region: CASSPPPVYNEQFF. The CDR3 bases are TGTGCCAGCTCACCACCCCCAGTATACAATGAGCAGTTCTTC.

Concerning this clone itself: Other DNA sequences of this sample code for an identical CDR3. J is TRBJ2-2 and V is TRBV7-2; 10 nucleotides match TRBD2. Germline CDR1 reads SGHTA; CDR2 reads FQGNSA. With V trimmed by 5 bases and J by 1 base, 4 bases remained unmatched. The CDR3 is made up of 16 amino acids. This chain's CDR3 is CASSLRLAGNTGELFF. DNA of the CDR3: TGTGCCAGCAGCCTAAGACTAGCGGGGAACACCGGGGAGCTGTTTTTT.

The chain carries TRBV2 and TRBJ2-3; 14 bases agree with TRBD2. J was trimmed by 3 bases and V by 4 bases; bases with no gene match: 6. Germline V gene data show CDR1 as SNHLY and CDR2 as FYNNEI. This CDR3 is 17 amino acids long. In nucleotides, the CDR3 is TGTGCCAGCAGTGGGGGACTAGCGGGGGCCTCTACAGATACGCAGTATTTT. It translates to CASSGGLAGASTDTQYF.

DNA of the CDR3: TGTGCCCCCCGCCGGACAGGGGACGACAATGAGCAGTTCTTC. Translated, it gives CAPRRTGDDNEQFF. The chain recombines TRBV7-6 with TRBJ2-1; 9 bases align to TRBD1. The CDR3 is made up of 14 amino acids. Germline values: CDR1 SGHVS, CDR2 FNYEAQ. The V and J ends lost 11 bases and 5 bases, in that order; junction bases with no gene match: 10. The whole variable domain, remainder taken from reference TRBV7-6 and TRBJ2-1, is GAGVSQSPRYKVTKRGQDVALRCDPISGHVSLYWYRQALGQGPEFLTYFNYEAQQDKSGLPNDRFSAERPEGSISTLTIQRTEQRDSAMYRCAPRRTGDDNEQFFGPGTRLTVL.

This chain links TRBV28 with TRBJ2-5, with D perhaps TRBD2 (6 bases). V lost 7 bases and J 1 base, leaving 16 bases between the germline ends. Germline-derived CDR1 and CDR2 are MDHEN and SYDVKM. The CDR3 totals 15 residues. This CDR3 reads CASTLWGEGQETQYF. CDR3 nucleotides: TGTGCCAGCACCCTTTGGGGGGAAGGCCAAGAGACCCAGTACTTC.

The chain employs TRBV23-1 and TRBJ2-3; 10 bases match TRBD1. TRBV23-1 is an open reading frame, and its role is uncertain. This CDR3 is 17 amino acids long. V was pared by 0 bases and J by 1 base, with 4 bases of the junction left unmatched. The CDR3 reads CASSQSGDRGCTDTQYF. DNA for the CDR3: TGCGCCAGCAGTCAATCCGGGGACAGGGGATGCACAGATACGCAGTATTTT.

This clone was seen only a few times. V gene TRBV30 combines with J gene TRBJ2-1; TRBD2 matches 8 bases. The J segment lost 1 base and the V segment lost 2 bases, leaving 4 bases of the junction unmatched. CDR1 GTSNPN and CDR2 SVGIG come from the germline V gene (reference sequence). The CDR3 length is 15 residues. Written as DNA, the CDR3 is TGTGCCTGGAGTAAGGGACTAGGATCCTACAATGAGCAGTTCTTC. It yields the protein CAWSKGLGSYNEQFF.

The CDR3 spells CASRTGSTDTQYF. The CDR3 coding sequence is TGTGCCAGCAGAACAGGGAGCACAGATACGCAGTATTTT. The V and J genes are TRBV6-5 and TRBJ2-3, with D perhaps TRBD1 (6 bases). Germline V lookup: CDR1 MNHEY, CDR2 SVGAGI. The V end was cut by 6 bases, the J end by 0 bases, with 7 bases between. The CDR3 is 13 residues long.